One and the same sample provided the 28 T cell receptor beta chains below, sequenced in a study of T cells in localized non-small cell lung cancer. Only in-frame clones appear in the TCRdb table, and some are missing; sequencing was by immunoSEQ multiplex PCR. The sample lists 30,000 to 35,000 clones; about 89% were seen once. The input for sequencing was peripheral blood, taken before any cancer treatment. The receptors stem from a female donor at least 60 years old with stage I lung adenocarcinoma.

The chain couples TRBV6-5 to TRBJ2-5, with D hard to call. The CDR3 runs to 13 residues. The germline V gene encodes CDR1 MNHEY and CDR2 SVGAGI. Trimming cost V 5 bases and J 4 bases, with 11 bases left between them. The CDR3 loop is CASSSGIAETQYF. The CDR3 DNA reads as TGTGCCAGCAGTAGTGGAATAGCAGAGACCCAGTACTTC.

CDR3 residues: CASSEGGSVSSYEQYF. The CDR3 nucleotides are TGTGCCAGCAGTGAAGGGGGTAGCGTAAGCTCCTACGAGCAGTACTTC. This chain uses TRBV6-1 with TRBJ2-7; TRBD2 is a possible D gene (5 bases). Germline V gives CDR1 MNHNS, CDR2 SASEGT. CDR3 length: 16 residues. Deletions cut 1 base from V and 0 bases from J, with 13 bases between.

V gene TRBV7-2 combines with J gene TRBJ2-3; D call uncertain. Per germline, CDR1 SGHTA and CDR2 FQGNSA. Trimming took off 0 bases at V and 2 bases at J, with 6 bases between the two ends. The CDR3 runs 14 residues. CDR3 nucleotides: TGTGCCAGCAGCTTAGCGGGTTTCACAGATACGCAGTATTTT. It translates to CASSLAGFTDTQYF.

The chain carries TRBV5-1 and TRBJ1-4; D ambiguous. The CDR3 consists of 12 residues. V shed 0 bases and J shed 7 bases, with 4 bases lying between them. Germline-derived CDR1 and CDR2 are SGHRS and YFSETQ. CDR3 in DNA: TGCGCCAGCAGCTTGGCTGGTGAAAAACTGTTTTTT. This codes for CASSLAGEKLFF.

The J gene is TRBJ2-7, the V gene TRBV2; TRBD1 is a possible D gene (5 bases). CDR1 and CDR2 (germline): SNHLY, FYNNEI. The CDR3 runs to 15 residues. V lost 6 bases and J 2 bases, leaving 17 bases between the germline ends. In nucleotides, the CDR3 is TGTGCCAGCAGCGTCGACAGTCTTGGGACCTACGAGCAGTACTTC. Translating gives CASSVDSLGTYEQYF.

This sequence joins TRBV30 and TRBJ1-6, with no clear D. V was clipped by 0 bases and J by 10 bases, with 13 bases between them. This CDR3 spans 14 amino acids. Germline V gives CDR1 GTSNPN, CDR2 SVGIG (reference sequence). The CDR3 region has the DNA TGTGCCTGGAGTGTAGGTATTCTTGGCTCACCCCTCCACTTT. Encoded protein: CAWSVGILGSPLHF. Filled out from reference TRBV30 and TRBJ1-6, the complete variable domain reads SQTIHQWPATLVQPVGSPLSLECTVEGTSNPNLYWYRQAAGRGLQLLFYSVGIGQISSEVPQNLSASRPQDRQFILSSKKLLLSDSGFYLCAWSVGILGSPLHFGNGTRLTVT.

This clone was observed a single time. The chain carries TRBV6-6 and TRBJ2-3; TRBD2 matches 12 bases. The V gene end was trimmed by 6 bases and the J gene end by 4 bases; junction bases not matched to a gene: 8. The CDR3 loop spans 16 amino acids. The germline V gene has CDR1 MNHNY and CDR2 SVGAGI (reference sequence). The CDR3 is CASSRLAGEPPDTQYF. In DNA form, the CDR3 reads TGTGCCAGCAGCCGACTAGCGGGAGAACCCCCAGATACGCAGTATTTT.

The gene calls are TRBV27 and TRBJ2-5, with a weak D call TRBD1 (6 bases). CDR1 is MNHEY, CDR2 SMNVEV, per germline (reference sequence). Trimming removed 4 bases from V and 0 bases from J, with 12 bases in between. The CDR3 extends over 15 amino acids. The CDR3 sequence: CASSSPGQYQETQYF. CDR3 DNA: TGTGCCAGCAGTTCCCCTGGACAGTACCAAGAGACCCAGTACTTC.

The V gene is TRBV9, the J gene TRBJ1-1; unclear D gene. Germline values: CDR1 SGDLS, CDR2 YYNGEE. The CDR3 has 14 amino acids. V lost 1 base, J lost 5 bases, and 12 bases lay in between. CDR3 sequence reads: CASSVTSGGTEAFF. CDR3 DNA sequence: TGTGCCAGCAGCGTAACCTCGGGTGGGACTGAAGCTTTCTTT.

This chain joins TRBV7-2 and TRBJ1-3, with 8 positions matching TRBD1. This CDR3 is built from 15 residues. Germline V gives CDR1 SGHTA, CDR2 FQGNSA. The V gene end was trimmed by 3 bases and the J gene end by 0 bases; junction bases not matched to a gene: 1. The chain's CDR3 is CASSLGTGSGNTIYF. In DNA form, the CDR3 reads TGTGCCAGCAGCTTGGGGACAGGCTCTGGAAACACCATATATTTT.

This chain links TRBV5-5 with TRBJ2-4; 12 bases map to TRBD2. This CDR3 comprises 17 residues. J gave up 6 bases and V 1 base, and 8 bases lay outside the gene matches. Per germline, CDR1 SGHKS and CDR2 YYEKEE (reference sequence). DNA for the CDR3: TGTGCCAGCAGCTTGACCGGGCTAGCGGGAGGGGGAAACATTCAGTACTTC. Protein product: CASSLTGLAGGGNIQYF.

In this sample, this clone turned up a few times. The chain links TRBV5-1 to TRBJ1-2; weak D call: TRBD1 (5 bases). The CDR3 loop spans 13 amino acids. Trimming cost V 5 bases and J 0 bases, with 8 bases left between them. Germline values: CDR1 SGHRS, CDR2 YFSETQ. The CDR3 spells CASSQGPNYGYTF. The CDR3 nucleotides are TGCGCCAGCAGTCAGGGCCCTAACTATGGCTACACCTTC.

The chain couples TRBV11-2 to TRBJ2-1, with TRBD2 matching 14 bases. V trimming: 2 bases; J trimming: 8 bases; junction bases outside the gene matches: 5. The CDR3 consists of 16 residues. CDR1 is SGHAT, CDR2 FQNNGV, per germline. The CDR3: CASSLWTSGRQDEQFF. CDR3 DNA: TGTGCCAGCAGCTTATGGACTAGCGGGAGGCAAGATGAGCAGTTCTTC. Full variable domain (remainder filled in from reference TRBV11-2 and TRBJ2-1): EAGVAQSPRYKIIEKRQSVAFWCNPISGHATLYWYQQILGQGPKLLIQFQNNGVVDDSQLPKDRFSAERLKGVDSTLKIQPAKLEDSAVYLCASSLWTSGRQDEQFFGPGTRLTVL.

The chain has TRBV7-7 and TRBJ2-2; 8 bases align to TRBD1. The CDR3 runs to 14 residues. Germline V gene data show CDR1 as SSHAT and CDR2 as FNYEAQ (reference sequence). Trimming removed 5 bases from V and 8 bases from J; junction bases left unmatched: 7. CDR3 sequence reads: CASSQDRASGELFF. DNA for the CDR3: TGTGCCAGCAGCCAGGACAGGGCTTCGGGGGAGCTGTTTTTT.

The genes are TRBV11-2 and TRBJ2-4; tentatively, D is TRBD2 (6 bases). V lost 10 bases, J lost 5 bases, and 6 bases lay in between. Germline-derived CDR1 and CDR2 are SGHAT and FQNNGV. There are 10 residues in the CDR3. The chain's CDR3 is CATGENIQYF. The CDR3 DNA reads as TGTGCCACGGGGGAAAACATTCAGTACTTC. The variable domain in full, with the rest retrieved from reference TRBV11-2 and TRBJ2-4, is EAGVAQSPRYKIIEKRQSVAFWCNPISGHATLYWYQQILGQGPKLLIQFQNNGVVDDSQLPKDRFSAERLKGVDSTLKIQPAKLEDSAVYLCATGENIQYFGAGTRLSVL.

The chain recombines TRBV2 with TRBJ1-5, with a possible D match to TRBD1 (6 bases). Deletions cut 1 base from V and 3 bases from J, with 10 bases between. This CDR3 is 15 amino acids long. The V gene's germline CDR1 is SNHLY and CDR2 FYNNEI. The CDR3 DNA reads as TGTGCCAGCAGTGAAGACAGGGTGGTCAATCAGCCCCAGCATTTT. Translated, it gives CASSEDRVVNQPQHF.

The V and J genes are TRBV28 and TRBJ1-5; 10 nucleotides agree with TRBD1. Unmatched junction bases numbered 7, after V lost 1 base and J lost 7 bases. CDR3 length equals 16 residues. CDR1 is MDHEN and CDR2 is SYDVKM in the germline V gene. CDR3 loop: CASSLSGQGGRQPQHF. The DNA for the CDR3 is TGTGCCAGCAGTTTATCCGGACAGGGGGGAAGGCAGCCCCAGCATTTT.

This sequence joins TRBV30 and TRBJ1-3; perhaps TRBD1 as D (5 bases). The germline V and J ends were trimmed by 0 bases and 3 bases, with 9 bases remaining between them. Germline V lookup: CDR1 GTSNPN, CDR2 SVGIG (reference sequence). The CDR3 consists of 14 residues. CDR3 sequence (DNA): TGTGCCTGGAGTGTATGGGGGGTTGGAAACACCATATATTTT. Its protein is CAWSVWGVGNTIYF.

This chain joins TRBV28 and TRBJ1-5; 8 bases agree with TRBD1. With 6 bases clipped from V and 1 base from J, the junction kept 5 bases outside the gene matches. Germline V CDR1 and CDR2: MDHEN, SYDVKM. The CDR3 extends over 15 amino acids. The CDR3 nucleotides are TGTGCCAGCAGATCCGGGACAGGCAGCAATCAGCCCCAGCATTTT. This codes for CASRSGTGSNQPQHF. The variable domain in full, with the rest retrieved from reference TRBV28 and TRBJ1-5, is DVKVTQSSRYLVKRTGEKVFLECVQDMDHENMFWYRQDPGLGLRLIYFSYDVKMKEKGDIPEGYSVSREKKERFSLILESASTNQTSMYLCASRSGTGSNQPQHFGDGTRLSIL.

V usage is TRBV18 and J usage is TRBJ2-1; 7 nucleotides line up with TRBD2. V was clipped by 3 bases and J by 6 bases; unmatched bases: 8. The CDR3 loop spans 15 amino acids. Germline V gives CDR1 KGHSH, CDR2 LQKENI. The CDR3 region has the DNA TGTGCCAGCTCACCTGGACTAGTGAAAGGCAATGAGCAGTTCTTC. As protein: CASSPGLVKGNEQFF.

The V gene is TRBV10-3, the J gene TRBJ1-2, with D perhaps TRBD1 (5 bases). This CDR3 contains 16 residues. The V end was cut by 0 bases, the J end by 4 bases, with 15 bases between. The germline V gene has CDR1 ENHRY and CDR2 SYGVKD. The CDR3 DNA is TGTGCCATCAGTGAGTCGATGGGGGAGCCCCTCTATGGCTACACCTTC. This sequence encodes CAISESMGEPLYGYTF.

The J gene is TRBJ2-7, the V gene TRBV27; TRBD1 agrees at 8 bases. Germline CDR1 is MNHEY and CDR2 is SMNVEV (reference sequence). The CDR3 sequence is 15 residues long. V lost 5 bases to trimming and J lost 6 bases; unmatched junction nucleotides: 12. This chain's CDR3 is CASSQQQGGRREQYF. CDR3 nucleotides: TGTGCCAGCAGTCAACAACAGGGGGGAAGGCGCGAGCAGTACTTC.

The chain couples TRBV9 to TRBJ2-1; D is unclear. The V end lost 3 bases, the J end lost 1 base, and 11 bases lay between the germline ends. The CDR3 extends over 15 amino acids. Germline V gene data show CDR1 as SGDLS and CDR2 as YYNGEE. The CDR3 sequence is CASSAPTGSYNEQFF. CDR3 bases: TGTGCCAGCAGCGCCCCGACTGGATCCTACAATGAGCAGTTCTTC.

The chain recombines TRBV28 with TRBJ2-3; 8 bases map to TRBD2. Per the germline V gene, CDR1 is MDHEN and CDR2 is SYDVKM. J gave up 1 base and V 9 bases, and 9 bases lay outside the gene matches. This CDR3 comprises 15 residues. CDR3 in amino acids: CASIFAGGRTDTQYF. The CDR3 DNA reads TGTGCCAGTATTTTCGCGGGAGGCCGCACAGATACGCAGTATTTT.

J is TRBJ2-1 and V is TRBV6-5; 14 nucleotides line up with TRBD2. The V gene end was trimmed by 4 bases and the J gene end by 7 bases; junction bases not matched to a gene: 3. This CDR3 spans 15 amino acids. Germline V lookup: CDR1 MNHEY, CDR2 SVGAGI. The CDR3 sequence is CASSSGLAGGNEQFF. The CDR3 DNA is TGTGCCAGCAGTTCTGGACTAGCGGGAGGTAATGAGCAGTTCTTC.

This chain links TRBV6-6 with TRBJ2-7; TRBD1 matches at 9 bases. Germline V gives CDR1 MNHNY, CDR2 SVGAGI (reference sequence). The CDR3 totals 15 residues. J was trimmed by 3 bases and V by 6 bases; bases with no gene match: 9. The DNA of the CDR3 is TGTGCCAGCAGATGGGACAGGGAGGTGAGCTACGAGCAGTACTTC. It codes for CASRWDREVSYEQYF.

This chain joins TRBV28 and TRBJ1-2; the D gene is possibly TRBD1 (5 bases). The V end was cut by 6 bases, the J end by 8 bases, with 16 bases between. The CDR3 consists of 13 residues. The V gene's germline CDR1 is MDHEN and CDR2 SYDVKM. Here the CDR3 DNA reads TGTGCCAGCAGCCAAAATTTACACAGGGGCTACACCTTC. The encoded protein is CASSQNLHRGYTF.

This clone was seen a handful of times. V gene TRBV2 combines with J gene TRBJ2-2; 7 positions match TRBD1. The junction had 14 bases not matched to a gene; V was cut back by 7 bases and J by 6 bases. Germline-derived CDR1 and CDR2 are SNHLY and FYNNEI. The CDR3 length is 16 residues. CDR3 amino acids: CASTLPRDRYPGELFF. The CDR3 DNA is TGTGCCAGCACCCTTCCCCGGGACAGATATCCCGGGGAGCTGTTTTTT.